The next 17 T cell receptor beta chains were all read from a single sample in a study of early T cells in non-severe SARS-CoV-2 infection. A single record per CDR3 protein comes from TCRdb applying MiXCR to the 5' RACE reads. The sample yields about 83,000 distinct CDR3 sequences, roughly 13% seen once. Sequencing was carried out using whole blood. These receptors were taken from an adult who was a healthcare worker with PCR-confirmed SARS-CoV-2 infection or an uninfected control (not recorded which).

This clonotype has at least ten counts. The rearrangement links TRBV15 to TRBJ1-4; D is undetermined. The germline gives CDR1 LNHNV, CDR2 YYDKDF (reference sequence). The CDR3 length is 15 residues. Trimming stripped 5 bases from V and 4 bases from J, with 14 bases between. The CDR3 sequence is CATSAASQLNEKLFF. The CDR3 coding sequence is TGTGCCACCAGCGCAGCGTCTCAGCTTAATGAAAAACTGTTTTTT.

This clonotype has ten or more counts. The J gene is TRBJ2-4, the V gene TRBV5-5, with D perhaps matching TRBD1 (5 bases). This CDR3 is 16 amino acids long. The germline V gene encodes CDR1 SGHKS and CDR2 YYEKEE (reference sequence). V lost 1 base and J lost 0, with 11 bases in between. The CDR3 DNA follows: TGTGCCAGCAGCTTGTGGGGTAGGGGAGCCAAAAACATTCAGTACTTC. As protein: CASSLWGRGAKNIQYF.

The table lists this clonotype with many counts. The rearrangement joins TRBV7-6 to TRBJ1-1, with D unclear. V shed 5 bases and J shed 1 base, with 5 bases lying between them. The V gene's germline CDR1 is SGHVS and CDR2 FNYEAQ. The CDR3 has 12 amino acids. This chain's CDR3 is CASSDPNTEAFF. CDR3 DNA: TGTGCCAGCAGCGATCCGAACACTGAAGCTTTCTTT.

This clonotype showed up just a few times. The V gene is TRBV4-2, the J gene TRBJ1-3; perhaps TRBD1 as D (5 bases). Trimming left V 0 bases short and J 0 bases short, with 12 bases between. The CDR3 sequence is 17 residues long. From germline, CDR1 is LGHNA and CDR2 YNFKEQ. This CDR3 is CASSQEIARGSGNTIYF. CDR3 bases: TGTGCCAGCAGCCAAGAAATCGCTAGGGGCTCTGGAAACACCATATATTTT.

This clonotype was seen only a few times. V usage is TRBV4-1 and J usage is TRBJ1-1; 9 bases are a match to TRBD1. Germline values: CDR1 MGHRA, CDR2 YSYEKL. After removal of 2 bases from V and 4 bases from J, the junction contained 5 bases not matched to a gene. The CDR3 contains 15 residues. The CDR3 bases are TGCGCCAGCAGCCAATCTCCGGGACAGGGCACTGAAGCTTTCTTT. It codes for CASSQSPGQGTEAFF.

The chain recombines TRBV20-1 with TRBJ2-6; the match to TRBD2 covers 12 bases. Germline V lookup: CDR1 DFQATT, CDR2 SNEGSKA (reference sequence). J was trimmed by 0 bases and V by 6 bases; bases with no gene match: 6. The CDR3 consists of 17 residues. The CDR3 loop reads CSARRLAGDSGANVLTF. In DNA, the CDR3 is TGCAGTGCCCGCCGACTAGCGGGGGACTCTGGGGCCAACGTCCTGACTTTC.

This clonotype was counted at least ten times. This sequence joins TRBV7-9 and TRBJ2-7; no clear D gene. This CDR3 region has 14 residues. CDR1 and CDR2 (germline): SEHNR, FQNEAQ (reference sequence). V gave up 4 bases and J gave up 0 bases, with 10 bases separating them. In nucleotides, the CDR3 is TGTGCCAGCAGCTCACGGACGGCCTCCTACGAGCAGTACTTC. Amino acid sequence: CASSSRTASYEQYF.

The rearrangement joins TRBV5-1 to TRBJ2-5; 11 bases align to TRBD2. Germline loops: CDR1 SGHRS, CDR2 YFSETQ. CDR3 length: 14 amino acids. V lost 4 bases to trimming and J lost 5 bases; unmatched junction nucleotides: 4. The CDR3 nucleotides read TGCGCCAGCAGCGTCCTAGCGGGGGGCGAGACCCAGTACTTC. Protein sequence: CASSVLAGGETQYF.

The rearrangement uses TRBV4-1 and TRBJ1-1, with D perhaps TRBD1 (6 bases). Germline CDR1 MGHRA, CDR2 YSYEKL. V was clipped by 3 bases and J by 4 bases, with 18 bases between them. The CDR3 spans 16 residues. Here the CDR3 reads CASSQGTGQGSTEAFF. The CDR3 coding sequence is TGCGCCAGCAGCCAGGGAACGGGGCAGGGGAGCACTGAAGCTTTCTTT.

This clonotype was picked up a small number of times. CDR3 protein: CASSLRGGPPERETQYF. The CDR3, as DNA: TGTGCCAGCAGTTTAAGGGGGGGGCCCCCCGAGAGAGAGACCCAGTACTTC. The rearrangement joins TRBV12-3 or TRBV12-4 to TRBJ2-5; possible D gene TRBD2, 7 bases. The V end lost 2 bases, the J end lost 4 bases, and 20 bases lay between the germline ends. The CDR3 loop spans 17 amino acids.

The chain couples TRBV18 to TRBJ1-1; D gene unclear. V gave up 4 bases and J gave up 5 bases, with 23 bases separating them. The germline gives CDR1 KGHSH, CDR2 LQKENI. CDR3 length: 17 amino acids. The DNA of the CDR3 is TGTGCCAGCTCACTAAAAAAGGACCGCCCGTTGAGTACTGAAGCTTTCTTT. Its protein is CASSLKKDRPLSTEAFF.

The rearrangement uses TRBV9 and TRBJ1-1; D remains ambiguous. CDR3 length: 12 residues. CDR1 and CDR2 from the germline V gene are SGDLS and YYNGEE. Trimming stripped 1 base from V and 11 bases from J, with 12 bases between. As DNA, the CDR3 is TGTGCCAGCAGCGTACGGAGAGGACGCGCTTTCTTT. Its protein product is CASSVRRGRAFF.

This clonotype is medium-sized (0.01 to 0.1%). V and J are TRBV25-1 and TRBJ1-6; TRBD1 is a possible D gene (5 bases). CDR3 length: 13 residues. With 5 bases removed from V and 7 bases from J, the gap between germline ends came to 9 bases. The germline V gene encodes CDR1 MGHDK and CDR2 SYGVNS. The CDR3 sequence: CASSRGTNSPLHF. CDR3 bases: TGTGCCAGCAGTCGAGGGACCAATTCACCCCTCCACTTT.

This clonotype was seen just once. J is TRBJ2-1 and V is TRBV3-1; TRBD2 aligns across 10 bases. Germline lookup yields CDR1 LGHDT and CDR2 YNNKEL (reference sequence). CDR3 length equals 13 residues. Trimming cost V 5 bases and J 8 bases; bases outside gene matches: 3. In DNA, the CDR3 is TGTGCCAGCAGCGCCGGGACTAGCGATGAGCAGTTCTTC. Translated: CASSAGTSDEQFF.

This clonotype was counted a few times. The chain recombines TRBV27 with TRBJ1-2; D is possibly TRBD1 (6 bases). The ends were cut back, 5 bases at V and 4 bases at J, with 20 bases in the middle. Germline V gene lookup returns CDR1 MNHEY and CDR2 SMNVEV (reference sequence). This CDR3 is built from 16 residues. CDR3: CASSPTMDSTLYGYTF. In DNA form, the CDR3 reads TGTGCCAGCAGTCCGACGATGGACAGTACCCTCTATGGCTACACCTTC.

This clonotype appeared many times. The chain joins TRBV2 to TRBJ2-2, with TRBD1 matching over 7 bases. The CDR3 sequence is 15 residues long. Germline values: CDR1 SNHLY, CDR2 FYNNEI. V was clipped by 9 bases and J by 7 bases; unmatched bases: 14. The DNA for the CDR3 is TGTGCCAGTACACAAACCCGACAGGGAATCGGGGAGCTGTTTTTT. It encodes CASTQTRQGIGELFF.

This clonotype occurred many times. V and J are TRBV11-2 and TRBJ2-2, with TRBD2 matching over 8 bases. The CDR3 is made up of 17 amino acids. Germline-derived CDR1 and CDR2 are SGHAT and FQNNGV. V was clipped by 5 bases and J by 4 bases; unmatched bases: 12. CDR3 region: CASSLTAGGRGTGELFF. DNA of the CDR3: TGTGCCAGCAGCCTCACCGCGGGGGGCCGCGGCACCGGGGAGCTGTTTTTT.